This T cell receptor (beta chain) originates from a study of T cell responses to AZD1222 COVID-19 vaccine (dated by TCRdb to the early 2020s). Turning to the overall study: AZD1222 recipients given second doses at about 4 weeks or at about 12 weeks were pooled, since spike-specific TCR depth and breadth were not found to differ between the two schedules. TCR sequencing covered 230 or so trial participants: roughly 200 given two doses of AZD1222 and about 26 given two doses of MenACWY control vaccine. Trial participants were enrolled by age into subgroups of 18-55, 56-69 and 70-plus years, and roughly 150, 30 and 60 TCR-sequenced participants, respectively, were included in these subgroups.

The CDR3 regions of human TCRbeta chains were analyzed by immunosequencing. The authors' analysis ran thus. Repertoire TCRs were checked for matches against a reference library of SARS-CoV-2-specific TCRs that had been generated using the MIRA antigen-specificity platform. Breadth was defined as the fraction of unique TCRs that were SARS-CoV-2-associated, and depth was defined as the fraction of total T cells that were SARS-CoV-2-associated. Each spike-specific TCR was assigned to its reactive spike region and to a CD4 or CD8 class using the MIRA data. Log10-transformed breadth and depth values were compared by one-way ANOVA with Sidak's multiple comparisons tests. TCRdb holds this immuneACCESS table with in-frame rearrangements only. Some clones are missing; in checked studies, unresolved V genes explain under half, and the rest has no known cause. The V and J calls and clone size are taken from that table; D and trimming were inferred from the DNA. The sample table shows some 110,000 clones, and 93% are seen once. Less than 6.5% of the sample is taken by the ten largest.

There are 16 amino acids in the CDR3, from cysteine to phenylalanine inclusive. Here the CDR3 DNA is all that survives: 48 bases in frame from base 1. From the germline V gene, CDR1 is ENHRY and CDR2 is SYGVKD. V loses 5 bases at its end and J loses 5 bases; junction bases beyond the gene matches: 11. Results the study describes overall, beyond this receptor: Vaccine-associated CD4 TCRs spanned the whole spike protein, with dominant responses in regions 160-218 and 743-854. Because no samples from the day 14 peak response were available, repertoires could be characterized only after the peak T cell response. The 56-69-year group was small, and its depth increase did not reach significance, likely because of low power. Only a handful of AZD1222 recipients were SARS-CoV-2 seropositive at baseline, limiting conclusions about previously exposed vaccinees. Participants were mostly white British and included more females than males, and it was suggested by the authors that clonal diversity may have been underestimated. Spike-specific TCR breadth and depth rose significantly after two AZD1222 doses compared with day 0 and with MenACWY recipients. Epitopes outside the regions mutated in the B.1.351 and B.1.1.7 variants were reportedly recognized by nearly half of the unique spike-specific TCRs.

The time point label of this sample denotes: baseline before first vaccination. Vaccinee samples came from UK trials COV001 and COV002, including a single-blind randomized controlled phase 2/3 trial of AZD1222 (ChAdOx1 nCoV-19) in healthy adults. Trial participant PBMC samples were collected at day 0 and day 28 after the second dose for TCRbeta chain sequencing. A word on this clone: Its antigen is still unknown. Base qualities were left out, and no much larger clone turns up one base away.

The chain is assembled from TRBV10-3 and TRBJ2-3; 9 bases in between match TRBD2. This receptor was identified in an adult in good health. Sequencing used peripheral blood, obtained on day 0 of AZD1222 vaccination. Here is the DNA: TGTGCCATCAGTTTAACCATAGCGGGAGAGGGAGATACGCAGTATTTT. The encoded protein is CAISLTIAGEGDTQYF.